These 6 T cell receptor beta chains came from one sample sequenced in a study of blood T cell repertoires in COVID-19. Generated by immunoSEQ multiplex PCR, the TCRdb table keeps only in-frame clones and is missing some. This sample yields about 250,000 clones, of which about 85% are seen a single time; approximately 3.3% belongs to the top ten. The specimen was peripheral blood. The receptors were sampled from a man younger than 35 with active or convalescent COVID-19.

This clone occurred a few times. This chain connects TRBV28 to TRBJ1-5; D not resolved. The CDR3 runs 15 residues. V was trimmed by 5 bases and J by 10 bases, leaving 21 bases between them. Germline V lookup: CDR1 MDHEN, CDR2 SYDVKM. Written as DNA, the CDR3 is TGTGCCAGCAGTCTGCCGGACTCGGGCCCATATCCCCAGCATTTT. It is translated as CASSLPDSGPYPQHF.

As for this clone: Other nucleotide sequences in the sample specify the same CDR3. V gene TRBV9 combines with J gene TRBJ2-3; no firm D call. Germline CDR1 reads SGDLS; CDR2 reads YYNGEE. The CDR3 consists of 11 residues. V dropped 2 bases and J dropped 5 bases, with 3 bases sitting between them. The CDR3 DNA reads as TGTGCCAGCAGCGTCGGAGATACGCAGTATTTT. Translating gives CASSVGDTQYF.

There are a few counts of this clone. This chain joins TRBV2 and TRBJ2-3; D is undetermined. The CDR3 runs to 13 residues. Trimming left V 6 bases short and J 5 bases short, with 12 bases between. The V gene's germline CDR1 is SNHLY and CDR2 FYNNEI. The CDR3 nucleotides are TGTGCCAGCAGCGACTTGACTCTAGATACGCAGTATTTT. It translates to CASSDLTLDTQYF.

This clone is a singleton in its sample. V gene TRBV7-9 combines with J gene TRBJ1-2; a possible D gene is TRBD1 (5 bases). Trimming removed 2 bases at V and 7 bases at J, with 5 bases between. CDR3 length: 11 residues. Germline CDR1 is SEHNR and CDR2 is FQNEAQ (reference sequence). The DNA of the CDR3 is TGTGCCAGCAGCTTACAGGGTGGCTACACCTTC. It yields the protein CASSLQGGYTF. Full variable domain (missing parts from reference TRBV7-9 and TRBJ1-2): DTGVSQNPRHKITKRGQNVTFRCDPISEHNRLYWYRQTLGQGPEFLTYFQNEAQLEKSRLLSDRFSAERPKGSFSTLEIQRTEQGDSAMYLCASSLQGGYTFGSGTRLTVV.

The chain employs TRBV6-5 and TRBJ1-1, with 10 bases that match TRBD1. Trimming took 6 bases from V and 5 from J; bases not matched to a gene: 3. Germline CDR1 is MNHEY and CDR2 is SVGAGI. CDR3 size: 13 residues. In DNA form, the CDR3 reads TGTGCCAGCAGGGGGACAGGGGAAACTGAAGCTTTCTTT. It is translated as CASRGTGETEAFF.

This chain connects TRBV11-3 to TRBJ2-2; 9 bases match TRBD2. Germline CDR1 is SGHNT and CDR2 is YENEEA. J was trimmed by 0 bases and V by 5 bases; bases with no gene match: 4. CDR3 size: 16 residues. The CDR3 coding sequence is TGTGCCAGCAGCCCGACTAGCGGCGCGAACACCGGGGAGCTGTTTTTT. This codes for CASSPTSGANTGELFF.